Presented here are 23 T cell receptor beta chains from one specimen sequenced in a study of blood T cell repertoires in COVID-19. Here immunoSEQ multiplex PCR was the method, and the copy in TCRdb shows in-frame clones only, minus some. Of a few hundred thousand clones in the sample, approximately 84% were seen once. Sequencing was performed on PBMCs or T cells enriched from blood (not recorded which). These receptors originate from a man aged 45-65 years who had recovered from COVID-19.

In DNA form, the CDR3 reads TGTGCCAGCAGCAAAGGGGGACAGCATAGCGGCTACACCTTC. Protein sequence: CASSKGGQHSGYTF. The rearrangement links TRBV9 to TRBJ1-2, with 7 bases matching TRBD1. Per the germline V gene, CDR1 is SGDLS and CDR2 is YYNGEE. V lost 4 bases, J lost 8 bases, and 11 bases stayed unmatched. This CDR3 has 14 residues.

The chain uses TRBV19 and TRBJ1-1; D might be TRBD1 (6 bases). V was shortened by 4 bases and J by 1 base, with 13 bases between the two germline ends. The CDR3 runs 15 residues. Germline V gene data show CDR1 as LNHDA and CDR2 as SQIVND (reference sequence). CDR3 DNA sequence: TGTGCCAGTAGTACGTTAGCGACAGGGAACACTGAAGCTTTCTTT. It translates to CASSTLATGNTEAFF. Based on the CDR3 plus reference TRBV19 and TRBJ1-1, the full variable domain is DGGITQSPKYLFRKEGQNVTLSCEQNLNHDAMYWYRQDPGQGLRLIYYSQIVNDFQKGDIAEGYSVSREKKESFPLTVTSAQKNPTAFYLCASSTLATGNTEAFFGQGTRLTVV.

This chain joins TRBV28 and TRBJ2-7, with TRBD1 matching 7 bases. The CDR3 has 15 amino acids. Germline V gene sequence: CDR1 MDHEN, CDR2 SYDVKM. With V trimmed by 6 bases and J by 2 bases, 10 bases remained unmatched. As DNA, the CDR3 is TGTGCCAGCAGCCAAGACAGGGCCCCCCCCTACGAGCAGTACTTC. Its protein product is CASSQDRAPPYEQYF.

This clone showed up just a few times. The rearrangement uses TRBV6-4 and TRBJ1-1; no clear D gene. CDR1 is MRHNA and CDR2 is SNTAGT in the germline V gene. The V gene lost 6 bases and the J gene lost 5 bases, with 13 bases spanning the gap. The CDR3 has 13 amino acids. The CDR3 is CASSPAGATEAFF. CDR3 coding DNA: TGTGCCAGCAGCCCGGCAGGTGCGACTGAAGCTTTCTTT.

The chain has TRBV5-6 and TRBJ2-3; 9 nucleotides align to TRBD2. The trim removed 2 bases at V and 4 bases at J, leaving 5 bases unmatched. Germline V gene sequence: CDR1 SGHDT, CDR2 YYEEEE. The CDR3 length is 15 residues. The CDR3 here is CASSFSGRGADTQYF. The CDR3 bases are TGTGCCAGCAGCTTTAGCGGGAGAGGTGCAGATACGCAGTATTTT.

The rearrangement joins TRBV9 to TRBJ1-6; TRBD1 is a possible D gene (5 bases). The V gene lost 0 bases and the J gene lost 7 bases, with 11 bases spanning the gap. CDR3 length equals 15 residues. CDR1 and CDR2 (germline): SGDLS, YYNGEE. CDR3 amino acids: CASSVAQRGNSPLHF. The CDR3 nucleotides read TGTGCCAGCAGCGTAGCACAACGGGGGAATTCACCCCTCCACTTT.

V is TRBV5-1 and J is TRBJ2-3; TRBD2 matches 9 bases. CDR3 length: 17 residues. The germline V gene encodes CDR1 SGHRS and CDR2 YFSETQ. Unmatched junction bases numbered 11, after V lost 0 bases and J lost 6 bases. The CDR3 nucleotides read TGCGCCAGCAGCTTGGCCTTGAGCGGGGGGAGATCGGATACGCAGTATTTT. This sequence encodes CASSLALSGGRSDTQYF.

The chain has TRBV7-9 and TRBJ2-2; 7 nucleotides align to TRBD1. CDR3 length: 15 residues. V lost 3 bases and J lost 5; bases outside the gene matches: 6. CDR1 SEHNR and CDR2 FQNEAQ come from the germline V gene (reference sequence). The CDR3 sequence is CASSFTGVETGELFF. CDR3 nucleotide sequence: TGTGCCAGCAGCTTTACAGGGGTCGAGACCGGGGAGCTGTTTTTT.

The rearrangement links TRBV19 to TRBJ1-2; D is uncertain. Germline CDR1 LNHDA, CDR2 SQIVND (reference sequence). Trimming pared 3 bases from V and 0 bases from J, leaving 8 bases between. The CDR3 has 14 amino acids. The CDR3, as DNA: TGTGCCAGTAGTATCTCCGGGACTAACTATGGCTACACCTTC. Translated: CASSISGTNYGYTF.

The chain is built from TRBV5-1 and TRBJ2-2, with D perhaps matching TRBD2 (6 bases). Germline assignment: CDR1 SGHRS and CDR2 YFSETQ. Trimming pared 1 base from V and 6 bases from J, leaving 7 bases between. This CDR3 contains 13 residues. CDR3 in amino acids: CASSLPGAGELFF. The CDR3 DNA follows: TGCGCCAGCAGCTTGCCGGGGGCCGGGGAGCTGTTTTTT.

This chain connects TRBV9 to TRBJ1-2; D remains ambiguous. V was pared by 10 bases and J by 8 bases, with 18 bases between. This CDR3 has 12 residues. CDR1 and CDR2 (germline): SGDLS, YYNGEE. CDR3 bases: TGTGCCTCCCGCGGGTCCTCGGTCGGCTACACCTTC. Residues: CASRGSSVGYTF.

The chain combines TRBV2 with TRBJ2-3; the D gene is possibly TRBD1 (6 bases). The V gene's germline CDR1 is SNHLY and CDR2 FYNNEI. This CDR3 region has 14 residues. V lost 5 bases to trimming and J lost 2 bases, with 11 bases between them. The CDR3 region has the DNA TGTGCCAGCAGTTTAGGACAGCCCACAGATACGCAGTATTTT. It is translated as CASSLGQPTDTQYF.

CDR3 sequence reads: CASSPRQSTDTQYF. In DNA, the CDR3 is TGTGCCAGCAGCCCACGACAAAGCACAGATACGCAGTATTTT. J is TRBJ2-3 and V is TRBV5-4, with D unresolved. The V end lost 4 bases, the J end lost 0 bases, and 9 bases lay between the germline ends. The germline V gene encodes CDR1 SGHNT and CDR2 YYREEE (reference sequence). This CDR3 comprises 14 residues. The variable domain in full, with the rest retrieved from reference TRBV5-4 and TRBJ2-3, is ETGVTQSPTHLIKTRGQQVTLRCSSQSGHNTVSWYQQALGQGPQFIFQYYREEENGRGNFPPRFSGLQFPNYSSELNVNALELDDSALYLCASSPRQSTDTQYFGPGTRLTVL.

This chain links TRBV7-8 with TRBJ2-2, with no clear D. V was cut by 6 bases and J by 6 bases, with 20 bases left in between. Per the germline V gene, CDR1 is SGHVS and CDR2 is FQNEAQ. The CDR3 covers 16 residues. The DNA of the CDR3 is TGTGCCAGCAGGCCCCTTCCTAGTTCGTTCGCCGGGGAGCTGTTTTTT. Protein sequence: CASRPLPSSFAGELFF. Full variable domain (remainder filled in from reference TRBV7-8 and TRBJ2-2): GAGVSQSPRYKVAKRGQDVALRCDPISGHVSLFWYQQALGQGPEFLTYFQNEAQLDKSGLPSDRFFAERPEGSVSTLKIQRTQQEDSAVYLCASRPLPSSFAGELFFGEGSRLTVL.

The chain is built from TRBV5-6 and TRBJ2-1; tentative D call: TRBD1 (6 bases). Germline CDR1 is SGHDT and CDR2 is YYEEEE. Trimming shortened V by 4 bases and J by 4 bases, and 12 bases separated the two germline ends. The CDR3 is 14 residues long. For the CDR3, the DNA is TGTGCCAGCAGCGCCGCAGGGGAGTACAATGAGCAGTTCTTC. Protein product: CASSAAGEYNEQFF.

The CDR3 spells CASGLGRVDRGDEQYF. Here the CDR3 DNA reads TGTGCTAGTGGTTTGGGGAGAGTTGACAGGGGGGACGAGCAGTACTTC. The chain combines TRBV12-5 with TRBJ2-7; 9 bases agree with TRBD1. The CDR3 spans 16 residues. Looked up from germline, CDR1 is LGHNT and CDR2 is FRNRAP. J gave up 5 bases and V 1 base, and 9 bases lay outside the gene matches.

The V call is TRBV7-3, the J call TRBJ2-7; maybe TRBD1 (6 bases). The germline V gene has CDR1 SGHTA and CDR2 FQGTGA. CDR3 size: 16 residues. Trimming left V 1 base short and J 1 base short, with 14 bases between. CDR3 DNA: TGTGCCAGCAGCTTAAACCCGGGGACAAGTTCCTACGAGCAGTACTTC. Translated: CASSLNPGTSSYEQYF.

The CDR3 protein is CSVGLAGWSETQYF. The CDR3 bases are TGCAGCGTGGGACTAGCGGGTTGGTCGGAGACCCAGTACTTC. The chain is built from TRBV29-1 and TRBJ2-5; TRBD2 aligns across 12 bases. J gave up 5 bases and V 6 bases, and 7 bases lay outside the gene matches. This CDR3 is 14 amino acids long. Germline V gives CDR1 SQVTM, CDR2 ANQGSEA.

In its sample, this clone was seen a few times. This chain links TRBV7-2 with TRBJ1-4, with no clear D. The CDR3 runs 12 residues. Trimming removed 4 bases from V and 8 bases from J, with 8 bases in between. Germline loops: CDR1 SGHTA, CDR2 FQGNSA. Written as DNA, the CDR3 is TGTGCCAGCAGCTCCTACGGGGAAAAACTGTTTTTT. It specifies CASSSYGEKLFF.

The genes are TRBV28 and TRBJ2-7; no clear D gene. The CDR3 is 12 residues long. The germline CDR1 and CDR2 sequences are MDHEN and SYDVKM. V was clipped by 3 bases and J by 5 bases, with 8 bases between them. This CDR3 is CASSFPPDEQYF. In DNA form, the CDR3 reads TGTGCCAGCAGTTTCCCCCCGGACGAGCAGTACTTC.

The chain couples TRBV11-1 to TRBJ2-4; 7 positions agree with TRBD1. V shed 5 bases and J 3 bases; nucleotides not matched to a gene: 7. CDR1 is SGHAT and CDR2 is FQDESV in the germline V gene (reference sequence). The CDR3 has 15 residues. In DNA form, the CDR3 reads TGTGCCAGCAGCCCGACTACAGGGGACAAAAACATTCAGTACTTC. This codes for CASSPTTGDKNIQYF.

This clone was observed a handful of times. The J gene is TRBJ2-7, the V gene TRBV27; 8 nucleotides align to TRBD1. The J segment lost 4 bases and the V segment lost 5 bases, leaving 7 bases of the junction unmatched. The germline V gene has CDR1 MNHEY and CDR2 SMNVEV (reference sequence). The CDR3 totals 14 residues. The CDR3 region is CASSPQGAWYEQYF. CDR3 bases: TGTGCCAGCAGTCCCCAGGGGGCGTGGTACGAGCAGTACTTC.

The chain employs TRBV11-3 and TRBJ2-1; D perhaps matches TRBD1 (6 bases). This CDR3 region has 14 residues. Per germline, CDR1 SGHNT and CDR2 YENEEA. V gave up 5 bases and J gave up 7 bases, with 15 bases separating them. This CDR3 is CASSRDTKGNEQFF. The CDR3 DNA is TGTGCCAGCAGCCGGGACACGAAAGGGAATGAGCAGTTCTTC.